These 30 T cell receptor beta chains were sequenced from one sample in a study of T cells in Graves' hyperthyroidism and ophthalmopathy. The CDR3 regions of TCR beta were amplified from RNA transcripts. RT-PCR in the first round (using the HTBI primer set) targeted the TCR CDR3. Each CDR3 protein is one row after TCRdb ran MiXCR on the multiplex PCR reads. The profile shows around 700,000 distinct CDR3 sequences, 18% of them singletons. The specimen sequenced was blood. All receptors derive from a woman aged 50 to 60 with Graves' hyperthyroidism that later progressed to Graves' ophthalmopathy.

As to this clonotype: A much larger clone lies one base from this, so it may be a read error. The rearrangement links TRBV7-8 to TRBJ2-7; D gene uncertain. Germline V gives CDR1 SGHVS, CDR2 FQNEAQ. The CDR3 is 16 amino acids. The chain's CDR3 is CVSSLVASSLYDEQYF. The DNA of the CDR3 is TGTGTCAGCAGCTTAGTTGCTAGTTCGTTGTACGACGAGCAGTACTTC.

This clonotype has a count of ten or more. This rearrangement joins TRBV3-1 to TRBJ2-1, with a tentative D call TRBD2 (6 bases). The ends were cut back, 1 base at V and 6 bases at J, with 10 bases in the middle. The CDR3 consists of 14 residues. CDR1 is LGHDT, CDR2 YNNKEL, per germline (reference sequence). The CDR3 coding sequence is TGTGCCAGCAGCCAAGGGGGCGGGGTCAATGAGCAGTTCTTC. It codes for CASSQGGGVNEQFF.

Concerning this clonotype itself: The junction departs from germline at one end; a sequencing error may be responsible. V gene TRBV11-2 combines with J gene TRBJ1-4, with D tentatively TRBD1 (5 bases). CDR1 and CDR2 (germline): SGHAT, FQNNGV. This CDR3 has 15 residues. The CDR3 DNA reads TGCGCCAGCAGCCAAGCCACAGGTCCAGAGGAAAAACTGTTTTTT. Amino acids: CASSQATGPEEKLFF.

This clonotype is a singleton in its sample. This clone may be a read error of a much larger clone one base away. No conserved phenylalanine or tryptophan is present at the end of the CDR3, so a read error is the likely explanation. In DNA form, the CDR3 reads TGTGCCAGCAGTGAAGCTATCGTAATCCAGTTCTATAGCAATCAGCCCCAGCATTTA. It yields the protein CASSEAIVIQFYSNQPQHL. The chain joins TRBV6-1 to TRBJ1-5; D remains ambiguous. The CDR3 is 19 residues long. The ends were cut back, 0 bases at V and 0 bases at J, with 18 bases in the middle. CDR1 is MNHNS, CDR2 SASEGT, per germline.

This clonotype has only a few counts. This chain links TRBV6-1 with TRBJ2-7, with no clear D. In germline, CDR1 is MNHNS, CDR2 SASEGT. The CDR3 is 16 residues long. V was shortened by 1 base and J by 6 bases, with 19 bases between the two germline ends. CDR3: CASSEDYRRLSLEQYF. In nucleotides, the CDR3 is TGTGCCAGCAGTGAAGATTACCGGCGATTGAGTCTCGAGCAGTACTTC.

This clonotype was seen ten or more times. The V and J genes are TRBV6-1 and TRBJ1-2; 9 nucleotides line up with TRBD1. The CDR3 is 16 residues long. The V segment lost 3 bases and the J segment 3 bases; nucleotides outside the gene matches: 8. Germline V gene lookup returns CDR1 MNHNS and CDR2 SASEGT. CDR3 coding DNA: TGTGCCAGCAGTGAGGGGACAGGGATAGGTTACTATGGCTACACCTTC. Its protein product is CASSEGTGIGYYGYTF.

This clonotype was seen ten or more times. CDR3 sequence (DNA): TGTGCCAGCAGTTCCGAAATGAGCAGCTATGGCTACACCTTC. Its protein product is CASSSEMSSYGYTF. J is TRBJ1-2 and V is TRBV27; D unclear. CDR3 length: 14 residues. V was pared by 4 bases and J by 4 bases, with 13 bases between. Germline CDR1 is MNHEY and CDR2 is SMNVEV (reference sequence).

A remark on this clonotype: The germline gene is not matched at one end of the junction; a read error may be the cause. The rearrangement uses TRBV15 and TRBJ1-4, with TRBD1 identical over 7 bases. Germline V lookup: CDR1 LNHNV, CDR2 YYDKDF (reference sequence). This CDR3 has 15 residues. CDR3: CATGRARQGNEKLFF. CDR3 coding DNA: TGTGCCACCGGCAGAGCCAGACAGGGTAACGAAAAACTGTTTTTT.

The V gene is TRBV20-1, the J gene TRBJ2-7; D is unresolved. The CDR3 runs to 13 residues. Germline CDR1 reads DFQATT; CDR2 reads SNEGSKA (reference sequence). V dropped 2 bases and J dropped 2 bases, with 10 bases sitting between them. In nucleotides, the CDR3 is TGCAGTGCTAGACGGTCACTGGCCTACGAGCAGTACTTC. Protein sequence: CSARRSLAYEQYF.

The genes are TRBV6-2 or TRBV6-3 and TRBJ1-1; no clear D gene. This CDR3 region has 13 residues. The germline gives CDR1 MNHEY, CDR2 SVGEGT. The V end was cut by 8 bases, the J end by 0 bases, with 10 bases between. The CDR3 DNA reads TGTGCCAGCCTCGGATCAATGAACACTGAAGCTTTCTTT. Protein: CASLGSMNTEAFF.

This CDR3 is CASSPGGGEPEQYF. The CDR3 DNA reads TGTGCCAGTAGTCCAGGAGGGGGGGAACCCGAGCAGTACTTC. The rearrangement links TRBV19 to TRBJ2-7, with D possibly being TRBD2 (7 bases). Germline V gene data show CDR1 as LNHDA and CDR2 as SQIVND (reference sequence). The length of the CDR3 is 14 residues. V was clipped by 5 bases and J by 6 bases, with 17 bases between them.

The genes are TRBV28 and TRBJ1-5; D is perhaps TRBD1 (5 bases). The V end lost 7 bases, the J end lost 0 bases, and 13 bases lay between the germline ends. The CDR3 runs to 15 residues. The germline V gene has CDR1 MDHEN and CDR2 SYDVKM. CDR3 DNA sequence: TGTGCCAGCAACGCCGGGACTCTTAGCAATCAGCCCCAGCATTTT. Residues: CASNAGTLSNQPQHF.

This clonotype came up many times. The chain employs TRBV2 and TRBJ1-2; no definite D call. The CDR3 runs to 11 residues. V dropped 3 bases and J dropped 10 bases, with 9 bases sitting between them. Germline assignment: CDR1 SNHLY and CDR2 FYNNEI. CDR3 residues: CASSEFMVYTF. CDR3 bases: TGTGCCAGCAGTGAGTTTATGGTCTACACCTTC.

This chain joins TRBV14 and TRBJ2-3; D is uncertain. The germline V gene has CDR1 SGHDN and CDR2 FVKESK. Trimming pared 2 bases from V and 10 bases from J, leaving 10 bases between. The CDR3 has 12 residues. CDR3 in amino acids: CASSQITGAQYF. The CDR3 DNA is TGTGCCAGCAGCCAAATTACTGGTGCGCAGTATTTT.

This clonotype has more than one count but fewer than ten. The chain carries TRBV7-9 and TRBJ2-4; D gene unclear. The CDR3 is 13 amino acids. With 1 base removed from V and 3 bases from J, the gap between germline ends came to 4 bases. Germline CDR1 and CDR2: SEHNR and FQNEAQ (reference sequence). As DNA, the CDR3 is TGTGCCAGCAGCTTAGAATTCAAAAACATTCAGTACTTC. Protein sequence: CASSLEFKNIQYF.

This clonotype was seen more than once but under ten times. The chain links TRBV7-3 to TRBJ2-2, with 10 bases lining up with TRBD1. The CDR3 is 17 amino acids. Trimming removed 2 bases from V and 1 base from J; junction bases left unmatched: 4. Looked up from germline, CDR1 is SGHTA and CDR2 is FQGTGA. The CDR3 DNA reads as TGTGCCAGCAGCTTAGGAGGGACAGGGGAGAACACCGGGGAGCTGTTTTTT. Protein product: CASSLGGTGENTGELFF.

This clonotype was counted ten times or more. The chain employs TRBV7-8 and TRBJ2-3, with unresolved D. Germline loops: CDR1 SGHVS, CDR2 FQNEAQ. The germline V and J ends were trimmed by 1 base and 5 bases, with 22 bases remaining between them. This CDR3 has 18 residues. This chain's CDR3 is CASSLVQIRNGVRDTQYF. The DNA for the CDR3 is TGTGCCAGCAGCTTAGTCCAGATCCGGAACGGCGTGAGAGATACGCAGTATTTT.

There are a few counts of this clonotype. The genes are TRBV27 and TRBJ2-5, with TRBD1 as a possible D gene (5 bases). The CDR3 has 10 residues. V lost 7 bases and J lost 9, with 9 bases in between. Germline values: CDR1 MNHEY, CDR2 SMNVEV (reference sequence). The chain's CDR3 is CASKEGAQYF. The CDR3 DNA follows: TGTGCCAGCAAGGAAGGGGCCCAGTACTTC.

On this clonotype: A read error is possible here, since a much larger clone lies one base away. The V and J genes are TRBV3-1 and TRBJ1-1; TRBD1 might be the D (5 bases). The V gene's germline CDR1 is LGHDT and CDR2 YNNKEL (reference sequence). The CDR3 runs 15 residues. The V and J ends lost 1 base and 1 base respectively, with 10 bases between them. The CDR3 coding sequence is TGTGCCAGCAGCCAAGTTCAGGGAAGGAACACTGAAGCTTTCTTT. Translation: CASSQVQGRNTEAFF.

This clonotype was recorded a few times. A much larger clonotype is one base distant, so this may be a read error. The chain links TRBV20-1 to TRBJ2-3; D not resolved. V was clipped by 1 base and J by 4 bases, with 0 bases between them. Germline CDR1 reads DFQATT; CDR2 reads SNEGSKA (reference sequence). The CDR3 sequence is 10 residues long. The CDR3 is CSARADTQYF. CDR3 nucleotide sequence: TGCAGTGCTAGAGCAGATACGCAGTATTTT.

Worth noting for this clonotype: Being one base from a much bigger clone, this may be a read error. The chain links TRBV30 to TRBJ2-1, with D tentatively TRBD2 (5 bases). Germline V gives CDR1 GTSNPN, CDR2 SVGIG (reference sequence). The CDR3 is made up of 12 amino acids. Between the trimmed V and J ends, which lost 8 bases and 8 bases, there was a span of 16 bases. The CDR3 nucleotides are TGTGCCCGGTCGACGGGGAGCGATGAGCAGTTCTTC. Its translation is CARSTGSDEQFF.

The V gene is TRBV28, the J gene TRBJ2-5; no clear D gene. Between the trimmed V and J ends, which lost 3 bases and 1 base, there was a span of 9 bases. CDR3 length: 14 amino acids. CDR1 is MDHEN and CDR2 is SYDVKM in the germline V gene. The CDR3 protein is CASSFAQIQETQYF. The CDR3 nucleotides are TGTGCCAGCAGTTTCGCACAGATCCAAGAGACCCAGTACTTC.

The CDR3 DNA reads TGTGCCAGCAGCCGACAGAGTCCCTACGAGCAGTACTTC. This encodes CASSRQSPYEQYF. This chain joins TRBV7-9 and TRBJ2-7, with a possible D match to TRBD1 (5 bases). The germline V and J ends were trimmed by 5 bases and 2 bases, with 10 bases remaining between them. The CDR3 extends over 13 amino acids. Germline CDR1 is SEHNR and CDR2 is FQNEAQ (reference sequence).

V is TRBV24-1 and J is TRBJ2-5; D not certain. From germline, CDR1 is KGHDR and CDR2 SFDVKD. V lost 4 bases to trimming and J lost 0 bases, with 17 bases between them. This CDR3 has 17 amino acids. CDR3 DNA sequence: TGTGCCACCAGTGAGTGGCCCTTGGGCCCCCACCAAGAGACCCAGTACTTC. Its protein is CATSEWPLGPHQETQYF.

CDR3 DNA sequence: TGTGCCACCACCTTGGGACAGGGGATTGGCTACACCTTC. Its translation is CATTLGQGIGYTF. This chain links TRBV15 with TRBJ1-2; TRBD1 matches 10 bases. Germline V gene data show CDR1 as LNHNV and CDR2 as YYDKDF (reference sequence). With V trimmed by 7 bases and J by 7 bases, 6 bases remained unmatched. The CDR3 has 13 amino acids.

The V call is TRBV9, the J call TRBJ1-5; D is unresolved. Germline-derived CDR1 and CDR2 are SGDLS and YYNGEE. This CDR3 contains 14 residues. V lost 1 base, J lost 2 bases, and 7 bases lay in between. The CDR3 loop is CASSVSGGNQPQHF. The CDR3 coding sequence is TGTGCCAGCAGCGTATCTGGGGGCAATCAGCCCCAGCATTTT.

The rearrangement joins TRBV4-1 to TRBJ1-1; unclear D gene. The CDR3 is 13 residues long. Germline CDR1 reads MGHRA; CDR2 reads YSYEKL. Trimming left V 6 bases short and J 0 bases short, with 8 bases between. The CDR3 DNA sequence: TGCGCCAGCAGAGGTGACGTGAACACTGAAGCTTTCTTT. It encodes CASRGDVNTEAFF.

A remark on this clonotype: This sequence may be a read error, since a much larger clone differs from it by one base. The V and J genes are TRBV3-1 and TRBJ2-4, with TRBD2 matching over 11 bases. Germline V gene lookup returns CDR1 LGHDT and CDR2 YNNKEL (reference sequence). This CDR3 region has 14 residues. The J segment lost 8 bases and the V segment lost 6 bases, leaving 6 bases of the junction unmatched. The CDR3 DNA is TGTGCCAGCAGTCGAACTAGCGGGGGAGACATTCAGTACTTC. The encoded protein is CASSRTSGGDIQYF.

The V and J genes are TRBV7-4 and TRBJ1-2, with D tentatively TRBD1 (6 bases). CDR3 size: 15 residues. The germline V gene has CDR1 SGHVT and CDR2 SQSDAQ. Trimming took off 1 base at V and 4 bases at J, with 13 bases between the two ends. The DNA of the CDR3 is TGTGCCAGCAGCTTAGGCGAGTGGACAGCCTATGGCTACACCTTC. Translation: CASSLGEWTAYGYTF.

This clonotype was detected only a few times. The rearrangement uses TRBV7-2 and TRBJ2-5; D is perhaps TRBD2 (5 bases). CDR1 and CDR2 from the germline V gene are SGHTA and FQGNSA. Trimming cost V 2 bases and J 5 bases, with 9 bases left between them. The CDR3 is made up of 13 amino acids. CDR3: CASSLWWEETQYF. The CDR3 nucleotides read TGTGCCAGCAGCTTATGGTGGGAGGAGACCCAGTACTTC.